The 8 T cell receptor beta chains in this list originate from one sample, sequenced in a study of T cell repertoires in cytomegalovirus infection. TCRdb redid the calling of the reads with MiXCR, one entry per CDR3 protein. Of under 200,000 distinct CDR3 sequences listed, 15% to 20% are singletons. The sample taken for sequencing was CD8+ T cells from PBMCs. These receptors were taken from a human donor in good health (CMV status not recorded). Some clones in this sample may be carry-over from other donors' samples.

The chain couples TRBV6-2 or TRBV6-3 to TRBJ2-7; 9 bases map to TRBD1. The CDR3 is 18 residues long. Germline loops: CDR1 MNHEY, CDR2 SVGEGT. Germline trimming cut 0 bases from V and 7 bases from J; bases unmatched to any gene: 16. The CDR3 DNA reads TGTGCCAGCAGTTACTCGATTCCCGGGACAGGGCGTTACTCTGAGCAGTACTTC. Its protein is CASSYSIPGTGRYSEQYF.

This rearrangement joins TRBV7-2 to TRBJ1-1, with D hard to call. Between the trimmed V and J ends, which lost 2 bases and 3 bases, there was a span of 13 bases. The length of the CDR3 is 15 residues. The germline V gene has CDR1 SGHTA and CDR2 FQGNSA. The CDR3 here is CASSLRGIVYTEAFF. In DNA, the CDR3 is TGTGCCAGCAGCTTACGAGGGATTGTTTACACTGAAGCTTTCTTT.

The V and J genes are TRBV6-4 and TRBJ2-2, with D possibly being TRBD2 (6 bases). V was cut by 8 bases and J by 3 bases, with 16 bases left in between. The CDR3 spans 15 residues. Germline CDR1 MRHNA, CDR2 SNTAGT. This chain's CDR3 is CASRGGAGDTGELFF. CDR3 DNA: TGTGCCAGCCGCGGAGGGGCAGGCGACACCGGGGAGCTGTTTTTT.

This clonotype was detected only a few times. This CDR3 is CSARGYRGGNEQFF. The DNA of the CDR3 is TGCAGTGCTAGAGGCTACAGGGGGGGCAATGAGCAGTTCTTC. The V and J genes are TRBV20-1 and TRBJ2-1, with TRBD1 as a possible D gene (8 bases). The CDR3 length is 14 residues. Looked up from germline, CDR1 is DFQATT and CDR2 is SNEGSKA (reference sequence). The V and J ends lost 1 base and 6 bases respectively, with 13 bases between them.

This chain uses TRBV6-2 or TRBV6-3 with TRBJ1-5, with D possibly being TRBD1 (6 bases). The V end was cut by 6 bases, the J end by 9 bases, with 18 bases between. Germline values: CDR1 MNHEY, CDR2 SVGEGT. The CDR3 is made up of 14 amino acids. CDR3: CASSLQGWVWPQHF. As DNA, the CDR3 is TGTGCCAGCAGCTTACAGGGTTGGGTTTGGCCCCAGCATTTT.

This clonotype was observed a few times. The CDR3 region is CASSLASGGTQYF. CDR3 sequence (DNA): TGCGCCAGCAGCTTGGCTAGCGGGGGAACCCAGTACTTC. The gene calls are TRBV5-1 and TRBJ2-5, with 10 bases aligning to TRBD2. CDR1 and CDR2 from the germline V gene are SGHRS and YFSETQ. Losses at the gene ends were 0 bases for V and 8 bases for J; bases not matched to a gene: 1. CDR3 size: 13 residues.

There are many counts of this clonotype. The V gene is TRBV7-2, the J gene TRBJ1-1; D is unclear. The V gene's germline CDR1 is SGHTA and CDR2 FQGNSA. Trimming left V 6 bases short and J 8 bases short, with 7 bases between. This CDR3 is 10 amino acids long. Written as DNA, the CDR3 is TGTGCCAGCAGGTTCTCCGAAGCTTTCTTT. Translation gives CASRFSEAFF.

The CDR3 nucleotides are TGTGCCAGCAGCCAAACTAGTAATGAGCAGTTCTTC. It specifies CASSQTSNEQFF. The rearrangement links TRBV14 to TRBJ2-1, with D perhaps TRBD2 (5 bases). Trimming removed 2 bases from V and 7 bases from J, with 6 bases in between. CDR3 length: 12 residues. Germline CDR1 and CDR2: SGHDN and FVKESK. Filled out from reference TRBV14 and TRBJ2-1, the complete variable domain reads EAGVTQFPSHSVIEKGQTVTLRCDPISGHDNLYWYRRVMGKEIKFLLHFVKESKQDESGMPNNRFLAERTGGTYSTLKVQPAELEDSGVYFCASSQTSNEQFFGPGTRLTVL.